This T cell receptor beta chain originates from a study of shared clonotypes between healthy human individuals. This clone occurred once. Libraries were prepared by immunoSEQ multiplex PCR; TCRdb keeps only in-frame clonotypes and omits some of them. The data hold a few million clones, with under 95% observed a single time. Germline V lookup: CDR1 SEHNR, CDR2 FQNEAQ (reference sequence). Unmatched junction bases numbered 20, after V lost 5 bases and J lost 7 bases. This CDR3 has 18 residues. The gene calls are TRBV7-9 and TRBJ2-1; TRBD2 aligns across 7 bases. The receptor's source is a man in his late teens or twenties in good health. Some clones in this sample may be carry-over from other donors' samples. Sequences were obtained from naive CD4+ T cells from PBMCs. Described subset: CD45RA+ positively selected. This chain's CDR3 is CASSPGLSGRASLNEQFF. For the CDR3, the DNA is TGTGCCAGCAGCCCTGGTTTATCGGGGAGGGCCAGTTTAAATGAGCAGTTCTTC.